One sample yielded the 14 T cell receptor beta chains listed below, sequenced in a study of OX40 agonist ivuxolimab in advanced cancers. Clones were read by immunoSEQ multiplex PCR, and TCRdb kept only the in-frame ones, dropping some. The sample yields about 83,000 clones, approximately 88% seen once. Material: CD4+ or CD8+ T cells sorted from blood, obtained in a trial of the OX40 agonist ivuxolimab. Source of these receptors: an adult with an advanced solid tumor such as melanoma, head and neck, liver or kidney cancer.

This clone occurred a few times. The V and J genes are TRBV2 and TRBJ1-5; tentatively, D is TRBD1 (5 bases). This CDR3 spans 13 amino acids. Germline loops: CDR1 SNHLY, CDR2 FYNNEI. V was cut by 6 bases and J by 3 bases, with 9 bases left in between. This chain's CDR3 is CASRGDLNQPQHF. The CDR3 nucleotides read TGTGCCAGCAGAGGGGACCTCAATCAGCCCCAGCATTTT. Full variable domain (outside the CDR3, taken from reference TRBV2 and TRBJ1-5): EPEVTQTPSHQVTQMGQEVILRCVPISNHLYFYWYRQILGQKVEFLVSFYNNEISEKSEIFDDQFSVERPDGSNFTLKIRSTKLEDSAMYFCASRGDLNQPQHFGDGTRLSIL.

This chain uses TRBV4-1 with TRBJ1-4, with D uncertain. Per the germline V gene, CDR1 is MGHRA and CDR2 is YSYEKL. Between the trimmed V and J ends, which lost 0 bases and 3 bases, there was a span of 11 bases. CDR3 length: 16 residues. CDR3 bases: TGCGCCAGCAGCCAAGATGGAGGGAGGGCTAATGAAAAACTGTTTTTT. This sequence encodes CASSQDGGRANEKLFF.

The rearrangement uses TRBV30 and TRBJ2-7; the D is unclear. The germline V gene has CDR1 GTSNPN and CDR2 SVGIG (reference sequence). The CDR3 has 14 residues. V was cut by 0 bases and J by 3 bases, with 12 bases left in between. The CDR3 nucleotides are TGTGCCTGGAGTGTAGGCGGAACCCTCTACGAGCAGTACTTC. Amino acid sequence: CAWSVGGTLYEQYF.

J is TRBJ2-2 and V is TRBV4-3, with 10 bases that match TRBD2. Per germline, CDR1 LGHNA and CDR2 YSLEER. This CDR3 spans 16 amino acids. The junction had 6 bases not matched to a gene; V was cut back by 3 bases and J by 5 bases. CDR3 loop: CASSHGLAVGTGELFF. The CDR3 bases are TGCGCCAGCAGCCACGGACTAGCGGTAGGGACCGGGGAGCTGTTTTTT.

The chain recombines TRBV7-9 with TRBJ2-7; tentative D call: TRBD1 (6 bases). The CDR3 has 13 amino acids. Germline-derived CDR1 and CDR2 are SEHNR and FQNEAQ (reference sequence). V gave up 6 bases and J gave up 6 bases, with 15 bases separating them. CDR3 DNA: TGTGCCAGCAGGGGCCAGGGACAATCCGAGCAGTACTTC. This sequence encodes CASRGQGQSEQYF.

Here the CDR3 DNA reads TGTGCCAGCAGCCCGGCGCCGGTGGTAGGACAGCCCCAGCATTTT. Its protein is CASSPAPVVGQPQHF. The V gene is TRBV7-2, the J gene TRBJ1-5, with D unresolved. The CDR3 length is 15 residues. Germline values: CDR1 SGHTA, CDR2 FQGNSA. V was shortened by 5 bases and J by 7 bases, with 18 bases between the two germline ends.

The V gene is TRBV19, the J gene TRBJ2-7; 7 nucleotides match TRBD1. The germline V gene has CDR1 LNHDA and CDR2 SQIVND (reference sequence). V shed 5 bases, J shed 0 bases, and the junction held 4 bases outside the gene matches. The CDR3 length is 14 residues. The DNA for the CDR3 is TGTGCCAGTAGTCCGGGACAGATCTCCTACGAGCAGTACTTC. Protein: CASSPGQISYEQYF.

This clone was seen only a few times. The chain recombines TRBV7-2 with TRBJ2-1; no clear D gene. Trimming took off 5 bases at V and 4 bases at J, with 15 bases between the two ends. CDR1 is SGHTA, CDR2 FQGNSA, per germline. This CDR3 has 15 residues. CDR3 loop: CASSRDGSRYNEQFF. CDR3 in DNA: TGTGCCAGCAGCCGAGATGGGTCCCGGTACAATGAGCAGTTCTTC.

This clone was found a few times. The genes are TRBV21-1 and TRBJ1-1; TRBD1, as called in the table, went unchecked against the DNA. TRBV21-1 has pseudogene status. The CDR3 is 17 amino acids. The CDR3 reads CASPLPGQGELGTEAFF. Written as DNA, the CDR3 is TGTGCCAGCCCCCTCCCCGGACAGGGAGAATTGGGGACTGAAGCTTTCTTT.

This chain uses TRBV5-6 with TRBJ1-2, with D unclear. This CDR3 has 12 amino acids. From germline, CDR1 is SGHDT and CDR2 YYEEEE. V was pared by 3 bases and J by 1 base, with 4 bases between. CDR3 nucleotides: TGTGCCAGCAGCTCCGGTAACTATGGCTACACCTTC. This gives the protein CASSSGNYGYTF.

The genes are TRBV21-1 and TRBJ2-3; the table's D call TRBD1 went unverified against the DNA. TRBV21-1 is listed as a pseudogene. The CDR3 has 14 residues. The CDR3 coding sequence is TGTGCCAGCAGCAAAGGCCAGAAGACAGATACGCAGTATTTT. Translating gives CASSKGQKTDTQYF.

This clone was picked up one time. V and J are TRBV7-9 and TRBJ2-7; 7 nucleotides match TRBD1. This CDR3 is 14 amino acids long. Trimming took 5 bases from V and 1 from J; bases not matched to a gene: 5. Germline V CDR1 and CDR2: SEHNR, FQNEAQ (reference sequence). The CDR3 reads CASSPPGQSYEQYF. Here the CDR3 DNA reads TGTGCCAGCAGCCCGCCGGGACAGTCCTACGAGCAGTACTTC.

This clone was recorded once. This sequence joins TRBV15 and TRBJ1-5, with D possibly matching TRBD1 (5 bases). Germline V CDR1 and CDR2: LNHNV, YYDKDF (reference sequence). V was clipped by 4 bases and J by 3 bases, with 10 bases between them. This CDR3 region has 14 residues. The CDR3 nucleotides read TGTGCCACCAGCACGAGGGACTTCAATCAGCCCCAGCATTTT. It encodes CATSTRDFNQPQHF.

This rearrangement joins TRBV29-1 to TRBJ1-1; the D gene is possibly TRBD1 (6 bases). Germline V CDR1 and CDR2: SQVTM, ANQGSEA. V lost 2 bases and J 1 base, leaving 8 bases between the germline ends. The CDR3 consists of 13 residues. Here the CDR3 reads CSVERQENTEAFF. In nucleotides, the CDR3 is TGCAGCGTTGAACGACAGGAGAACACTGAAGCTTTCTTT.